The entry below gives a single T cell receptor (beta chain) sequence along with its context. Its antigen is undetermined. Germline V gives CDR1 DFQATT, CDR2 SNEGSKA (reference sequence). CDR3 length: 13 residues. These data come from a study of CXCR3-negative and CXCR3-positive naive CD8 T cells. Notes on the study in general: A higher hydrophobicity marked the TRB CDR3s of CXCR3-positive naive cells versus CXCR3-negative naive cells.

Preparation of TRB cDNA libraries relied on 5' RACE carrying UMI labels. Each CDR3 protein gets one entry in TCRdb, which reprocessed the 5' RACE reads and gives no DNA. The table lists some 120,000 distinct CDR3 sequences, with about 0.34% in the top ten. The TCR was taken from a human donor in good health. Some clones in this sample may be carry-over from other donors' samples. The J gene is TRBJ2-7, the V gene TRBV20-1; checking the TCRdb D call of TRBD2 is not possible without DNA. Sequencing input: naive CXCR3+ CD8+ T cells from blood. The subset was: CD45RO-CCR7+CD27+CD95- naive CD8+ T cells expressing CXCR3 (TNR3+). The CDR3 region is CSARRLATHEQYF.